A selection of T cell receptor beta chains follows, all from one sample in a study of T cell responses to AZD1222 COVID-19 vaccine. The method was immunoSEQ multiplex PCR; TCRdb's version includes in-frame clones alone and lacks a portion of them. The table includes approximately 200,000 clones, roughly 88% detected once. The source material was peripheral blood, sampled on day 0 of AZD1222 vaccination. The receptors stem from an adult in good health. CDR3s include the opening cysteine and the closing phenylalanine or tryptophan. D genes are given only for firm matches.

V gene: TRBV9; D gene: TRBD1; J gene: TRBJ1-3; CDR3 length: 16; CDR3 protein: CASSVGDRASGNTIYF
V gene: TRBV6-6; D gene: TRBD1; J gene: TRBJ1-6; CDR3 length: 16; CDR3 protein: CASRPGTGSNDSPLHF
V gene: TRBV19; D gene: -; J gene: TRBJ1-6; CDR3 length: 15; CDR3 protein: CASTRTWGGGSPLHF
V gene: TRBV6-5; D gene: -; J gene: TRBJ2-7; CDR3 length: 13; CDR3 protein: CASSYPSRSEQYF
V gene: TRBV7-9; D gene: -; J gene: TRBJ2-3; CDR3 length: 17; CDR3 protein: CASSLGSKDPLMDTQYF
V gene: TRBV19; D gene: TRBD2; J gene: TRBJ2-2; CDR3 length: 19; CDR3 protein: CASSMPPLAAGLDTGELFF
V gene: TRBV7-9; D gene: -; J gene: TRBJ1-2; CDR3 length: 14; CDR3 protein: CASSHADRTYGYTF
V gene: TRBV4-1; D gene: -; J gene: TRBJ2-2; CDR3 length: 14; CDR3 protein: CASSLGPNTGELFF
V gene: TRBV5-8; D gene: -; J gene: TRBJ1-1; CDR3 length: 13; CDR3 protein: CASSLRGGTEAFF
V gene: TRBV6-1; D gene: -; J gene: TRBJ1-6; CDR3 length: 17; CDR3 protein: CASSGPPVVTGNSPLHF
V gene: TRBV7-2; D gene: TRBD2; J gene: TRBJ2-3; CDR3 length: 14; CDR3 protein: CASSFTSGGDTQYF
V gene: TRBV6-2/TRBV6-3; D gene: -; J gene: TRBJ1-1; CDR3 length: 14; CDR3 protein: CASSYSGTATEAFF
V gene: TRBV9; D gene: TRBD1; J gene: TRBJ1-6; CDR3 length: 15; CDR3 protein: CASSPRQGLDSPLHF
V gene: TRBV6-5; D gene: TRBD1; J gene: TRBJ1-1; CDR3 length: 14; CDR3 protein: CASSRQGLNTEAFF
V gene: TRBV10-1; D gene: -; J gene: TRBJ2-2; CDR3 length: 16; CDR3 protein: CASSESRQGGTGELFF
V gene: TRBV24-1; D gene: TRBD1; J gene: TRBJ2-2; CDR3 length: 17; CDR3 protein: CATSDLEETGGSGELFF
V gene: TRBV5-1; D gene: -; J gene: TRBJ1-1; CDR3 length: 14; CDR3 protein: CASSLGDGGTEAFF
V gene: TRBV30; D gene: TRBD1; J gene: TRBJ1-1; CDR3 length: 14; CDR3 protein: CAWSQYRGNTEAFF
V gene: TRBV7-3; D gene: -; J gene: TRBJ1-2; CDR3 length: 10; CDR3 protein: CALPDYGYTF
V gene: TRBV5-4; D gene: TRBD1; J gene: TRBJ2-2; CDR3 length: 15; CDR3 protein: CASSYGQATTGELFF
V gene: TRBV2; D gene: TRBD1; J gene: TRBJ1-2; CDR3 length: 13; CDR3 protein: CASTGQGADGYTF
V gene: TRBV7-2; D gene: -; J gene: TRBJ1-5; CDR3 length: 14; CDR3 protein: CASRGAGLGQPQHF
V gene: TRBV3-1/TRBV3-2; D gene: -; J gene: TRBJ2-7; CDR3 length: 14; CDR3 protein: CASSQTGLPYEQYF
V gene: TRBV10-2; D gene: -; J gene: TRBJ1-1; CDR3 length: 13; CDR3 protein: CASSESGYTEAFF
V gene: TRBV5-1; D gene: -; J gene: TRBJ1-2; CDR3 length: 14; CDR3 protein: CASNEGGENYGYTF
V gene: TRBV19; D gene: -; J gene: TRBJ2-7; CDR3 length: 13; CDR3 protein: CASSIARGREQYF
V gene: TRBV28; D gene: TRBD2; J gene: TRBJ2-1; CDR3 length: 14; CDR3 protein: CASLFPGGRNEQFF
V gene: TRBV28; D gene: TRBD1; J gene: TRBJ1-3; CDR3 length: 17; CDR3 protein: CASSPGQGQSSGNTIYF
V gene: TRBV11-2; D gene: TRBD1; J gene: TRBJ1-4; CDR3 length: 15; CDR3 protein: CASSLGTGPNEKLFF
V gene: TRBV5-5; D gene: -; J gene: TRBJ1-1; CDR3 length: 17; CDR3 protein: CASSLARRGWMNTEAFF
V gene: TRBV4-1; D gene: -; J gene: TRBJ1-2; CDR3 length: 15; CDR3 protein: CASSQWQGPNYGYTF
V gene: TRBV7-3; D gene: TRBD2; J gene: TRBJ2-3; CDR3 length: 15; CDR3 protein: CASSLSGGQLNTQYF
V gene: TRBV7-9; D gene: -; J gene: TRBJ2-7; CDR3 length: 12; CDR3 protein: CAGGGGPYEQYF
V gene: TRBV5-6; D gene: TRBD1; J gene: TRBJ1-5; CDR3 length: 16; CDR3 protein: CASSSTPGQGNQPQHF
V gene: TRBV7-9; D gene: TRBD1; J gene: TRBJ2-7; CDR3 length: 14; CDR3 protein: CASSATGGRNEQYF
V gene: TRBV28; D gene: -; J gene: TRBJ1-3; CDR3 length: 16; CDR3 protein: CASSPTGALSGNTIYF
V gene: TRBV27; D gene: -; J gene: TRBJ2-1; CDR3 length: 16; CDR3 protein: CASSFSLRGWVNEQFF
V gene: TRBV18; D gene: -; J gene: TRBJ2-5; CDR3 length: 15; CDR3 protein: CASSPPATWGETQYF
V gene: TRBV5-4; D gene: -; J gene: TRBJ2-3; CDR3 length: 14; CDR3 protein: CASSIRTGTDTQYF
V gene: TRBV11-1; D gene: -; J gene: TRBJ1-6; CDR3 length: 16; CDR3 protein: CASSKRQVSYNSPLHF
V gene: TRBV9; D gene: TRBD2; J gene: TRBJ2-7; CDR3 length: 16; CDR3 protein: CASSVATSSGAYEQYF
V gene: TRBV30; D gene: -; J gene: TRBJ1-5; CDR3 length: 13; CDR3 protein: CAWSVGRDQPQHF
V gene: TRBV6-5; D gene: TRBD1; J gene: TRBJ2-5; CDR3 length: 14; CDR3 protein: CASSRDRSGETQYF
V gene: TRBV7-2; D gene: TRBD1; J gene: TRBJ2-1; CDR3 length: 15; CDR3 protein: CASSLTGQGYNEQFF